Listed here are 21 T cell receptor beta chains from one sample, sequenced in a study of T cell clonotyping in hematopoietic cell transplantation. Sequencing was performed with immunoSEQ multiplex PCR; in TCRdb, only in-frame clones are kept and a portion is missing. The sample shows more than 65,000 clones, roughly 93% of them seen only once. Sequences were obtained from peripheral blood mononuclear cells. These TCRs come from a man between 45 and 60 years old in good health. Some clones in this sample may be carry-over from other donors' samples.

The chain employs TRBV6-5 and TRBJ2-7; the D gene is possibly TRBD2 (7 bases). Per germline, CDR1 MNHEY and CDR2 SVGAGI. This CDR3 region has 14 residues. V was clipped by 2 bases and J by 2 bases, with 10 bases between them. For the CDR3, the DNA is TGTGCCAGCAGTTACGGGGAGGGGGCCTACGAGCAGTACTTC. It encodes CASSYGEGAYEQYF.

The chain employs TRBV6-6 and TRBJ1-1; D unresolved. The CDR3 consists of 14 residues. Germline CDR1 is MNHNY and CDR2 is SVGAGI (reference sequence). V lost 4 bases and J 1 base, leaving 10 bases between the germline ends. The CDR3 DNA reads as TGTGCCAGCAGTTCCCCATCGGGGAACACTGAAGCTTTCTTT. Protein sequence: CASSSPSGNTEAFF.

The gene calls are TRBV6-6 and TRBJ2-5, with no clear D. Germline V gene sequence: CDR1 MNHNY, CDR2 SVGAGI (reference sequence). Deletions cut 7 bases from V and 4 bases from J, with 19 bases between. The CDR3 is 15 residues long. DNA of the CDR3: TGTGCCAGCACCGATAGTAGGAAAAGTGCAGAGACCCAGTACTTC. Its protein is CASTDSRKSAETQYF.

This chain uses TRBV6-5 with TRBJ2-7; TRBD1 is a possible D gene (6 bases). The CDR3 sequence is 12 residues long. Germline V gene sequence: CDR1 MNHEY, CDR2 SVGAGI. V was clipped by 8 bases and J by 0 bases, with 8 bases between them. The CDR3 spells CASGGPSYEQYF. CDR3 DNA: TGTGCCAGCGGGGGCCCCTCCTACGAGCAGTACTTC.

The V gene is TRBV29-1, the J gene TRBJ1-4; D gene uncertain. There are 13 residues in the CDR3. V was trimmed by 6 bases and J by 7 bases, leaving 15 bases between them. Germline loops: CDR1 SQVTM, CDR2 ANQGSEA. CDR3 sequence: CSVGRLAGEKLFF. The DNA of the CDR3 is TGCAGCGTAGGACGGCTCGCGGGTGAAAAACTGTTTTTT. Variable domain in full (rest from reference TRBV29-1 and TRBJ1-4): SAVISQKPSRDICQRGTSLTIQCQVDSQVTMMFWYRQQPGQSLTLIATANQGSEATYESGFVIDKFPISRPNLTFSTLTVSNMSPEDSSIYLCSVGRLAGEKLFFGSGTQLSVL.

The V gene is TRBV6-1, the J gene TRBJ2-2; maybe TRBD2 (7 bases). Trimming cost V 4 bases and J 2 bases, with 17 bases left between them. The length of the CDR3 is 17 residues. Looked up from germline, CDR1 is MNHNS and CDR2 is SASEGT. As DNA, the CDR3 is TGTGCCAGCAGTGCAGATCGCGGGGGCGCAAACACCGGGGAGCTGTTTTTT. Protein product: CASSADRGGANTGELFF.

V usage is TRBV29-1 and J usage is TRBJ2-2; 8 bases match TRBD2. This CDR3 has 16 amino acids. Germline assignment: CDR1 SQVTM and CDR2 ANQGSEA. J lost 4 bases, V lost 5 bases, and 12 bases had no gene match. The CDR3 loop reads CSVRRTGGRATGELFF. In DNA form, the CDR3 reads TGCAGCGTTAGAAGGACGGGGGGGAGGGCCACCGGGGAGCTGTTTTTT.

This chain uses TRBV15 with TRBJ2-7; 11 bases are a match to TRBD2. This CDR3 has 15 amino acids. Germline CDR1 LNHNV, CDR2 YYDKDF (reference sequence). After removal of 0 bases from V and 3 bases from J, the junction contained 1 base not matched to a gene. The CDR3 DNA is TGTGCCACCAGCAGAGAAACTAGCGGGAGCTACGAGCAGTACTTC. Its protein product is CATSRETSGSYEQYF. Full variable domain (missing parts from reference TRBV15 and TRBJ2-7): DAMVIQNPRYQVTQFGKPVTLSCSQTLNHNVMYWYQQKSSQAPKLLFHYYDKDFNNEADTPDNFQSRRPNTSFCFLDIRSPGLGDTAMYLCATSRETSGSYEQYFGPGTRLTVT.

The genes are TRBV6-5 and TRBJ1-6; 9 bases are a match to TRBD1. Germline CDR1 reads MNHEY; CDR2 reads SVGAGI. Unmatched junction bases numbered 9, after V lost 6 bases and J lost 9 bases. CDR3 length equals 15 residues. The CDR3 DNA sequence: TGTGCCAGCAGAGGACCGGGACAGGGCATTTCACCCCTCCACTTT. Translated, it gives CASRGPGQGISPLHF.

This clone was observed a single time. This rearrangement joins TRBV28 to TRBJ1-1, with a weak D call TRBD1 (6 bases). This CDR3 comprises 17 residues. Germline-derived CDR1 and CDR2 are MDHEN and SYDVKM. Deletions cut 5 bases from V and 1 base from J, with 20 bases between. The CDR3 sequence: CASSLPNPGQRNTEAFF. For the CDR3, the DNA is TGTGCCAGCAGTCTACCTAATCCGGGACAACGGAACACTGAAGCTTTCTTT.

The J gene is TRBJ2-3, the V gene TRBV29-1; D possibly corresponds to TRBD2 (5 bases). Germline CDR1 and CDR2: SQVTM and ANQGSEA. The CDR3 contains 13 residues. V shed 4 bases and J shed 4 bases, with 12 bases lying between them. Here the CDR3 reads CSVALLVADTQYF. The CDR3 coding sequence is TGCAGCGTTGCTCTACTAGTTGCAGATACGCAGTATTTT.

CDR3 amino acids: CASSPGLGGNTIYF. The CDR3 DNA reads TGTGCCAGCAGCCCCGGACTGGGGGGAAACACCATATATTTT. The chain has TRBV6-5 and TRBJ1-3; D ambiguous. Per germline, CDR1 MNHEY and CDR2 SVGAGI. CDR3 length: 14 amino acids. V was pared by 6 bases and J by 4 bases, with 13 bases between.

CDR3 DNA sequence: TGTGCCAGCAGCCAATTCCCATCAGATAATGAGCAGTTCTTC. Its protein is CASSQFPSDNEQFF. This rearrangement joins TRBV16 to TRBJ2-1; D is unclear. Trimming pared 1 base from V and 7 bases from J, leaving 11 bases between. This CDR3 comprises 14 residues. Germline V gene lookup returns CDR1 KGHSY and CDR2 FQNENV.

The V and J genes are TRBV25-1 and TRBJ1-1; no definite D call. Germline CDR1 and CDR2: MGHDK and SYGVNS. The CDR3 is 15 residues long. With 0 bases removed from V and 6 bases from J, the gap between germline ends came to 14 bases. For the CDR3, the DNA is TGTGCCAGCAGTGAATATGCGGCCGCTTCCCCTGAAGCTTTCTTT. Its protein is CASSEYAAASPEAFF.

This clone was seen once. The J gene is TRBJ2-1, the V gene TRBV11-3, with unresolved D. V lost 5 bases and J 5 bases, leaving 10 bases between the germline ends. This CDR3 is built from 13 residues. Germline values: CDR1 SGHNT, CDR2 YENEEA. The CDR3 reads CASSRRRNNEQFF. The CDR3 coding sequence is TGTGCCAGCAGCCGCCGAAGAAACAATGAGCAGTTCTTC.

This clone appeared a single time. This sequence joins TRBV29-1 and TRBJ2-7, with 8 bases fitting TRBD1. In germline, CDR1 is SQVTM, CDR2 ANQGSEA. CDR3 length: 12 residues. Germline trimming cut 7 bases from V and 7 bases from J; bases unmatched to any gene: 9. CDR3 amino acids: CSGQGLSGEQYF. In DNA, the CDR3 is TGCAGCGGACAGGGGCTATCGGGGGAGCAGTACTTC.

V gene TRBV30 combines with J gene TRBJ2-2; D is undetermined. Germline lookup yields CDR1 GTSNPN and CDR2 SVGIG (reference sequence). V was trimmed by 3 bases and J by 2 bases, leaving 10 bases between them. There are 14 residues in the CDR3. In DNA form, the CDR3 reads TGTGCCTGGAGCCCGTGGCTTAACACCGGGGAGCTGTTTTTT. Protein product: CAWSPWLNTGELFF.

CDR3 in amino acids: CAGLLGSYGYTF. The CDR3 region has the DNA TGTGCCGGTCTGCTTGGAAGCTATGGCTACACCTTC. V gene TRBV30 combines with J gene TRBJ1-2; D is unresolved. The CDR3 covers 12 residues. From germline, CDR1 is GTSNPN and CDR2 SVGIG (reference sequence). V lost 8 bases to trimming and J lost 4 bases, with 14 bases between them.

The V call is TRBV5-6, the J call TRBJ1-1; TRBD1 matches at 9 bases. CDR3 size: 15 residues. The V gene end was trimmed by 4 bases and the J gene end by 1 base; junction bases not matched to a gene: 5. Germline V gene lookup returns CDR1 SGHDT and CDR2 YYEEEE. CDR3 DNA: TGTGCCAGCAGCGGAAACAGGGGGCGGAACACTGAAGCTTTCTTT. Translation gives CASSGNRGRNTEAFF.

The rearrangement uses TRBV6-5 and TRBJ1-2, with unresolved D. This CDR3 is built from 13 residues. Germline lookup yields CDR1 MNHEY and CDR2 SVGAGI. With 2 bases removed from V and 5 bases from J, the gap between germline ends came to 9 bases. The DNA for the CDR3 is TGTGCCAGCAGTTACGGGGTTGAGTATGGCTACACCTTC. This gives the protein CASSYGVEYGYTF.

The CDR3 reads CASMGTEQGRKYF. The CDR3 DNA is TGTGCCAGCATGGGGACCGAGCAAGGGAGGAAGTACTTC. The chain is built from TRBV2 and TRBJ2-7, with D possibly matching TRBD2 (6 bases). Looked up from germline, CDR1 is SNHLY and CDR2 is FYNNEI. The CDR3 contains 13 residues. V was shortened by 7 bases and J by 11 bases, with 21 bases between the two germline ends.